This T cell receptor beta chain emerged from a study of PD-L1 blockade in urothelial cancer. Only in-frame clones appear in the TCRdb table, and some are missing; sequencing was by immunoSEQ multiplex PCR. The sample contains some 41,000 clones, 83% of which appear only once. V was clipped by 6 bases and J by 1 base, with 9 bases between them. Germline assignment: CDR1 MNHNS and CDR2 SASEGT. The CDR3 consists of 13 residues. Sample time point: peripheral blood 6 weeks after treatment start. The receptor's source is a man aged 60-69 years with urothelial cancer. The sequences come from PBMCs, collected around atezolizumab (anti-PD-L1) treatment. V and J are TRBV6-1 and TRBJ1-1, with TRBD1 as a possible D gene (5 bases). CDR3 in amino acids: CASRTGQNTEAFF. In DNA, the CDR3 is TGTGCCAGCAGAACCGGACAGAACACTGAAGCTTTCTTT.